A selection of T cell receptor beta chains follows, all from one sample in a study of blood T cells in healthy people across ages. TCRdb passed the 5' RACE reads through MiXCR, listing each CDR3 protein once. The sample lists some 1.7 million distinct CDR3 sequences; 28% were seen once. Sequenced material: blood. These receptors were collected from a woman in her twenties or thirties in good health. Both conserved end residues are part of each CDR3. The order of the fields is clone size, J gene, V gene, D gene, CDR3 protein, CDR3 DNA. The D gene is left open where the match is weak. For some rows the clone size is stated as once, few or many, or as a class when expanded; others skip it.

size: many
J: TRBJ2-4
V: TRBV9
D: -
CDR3: CASSVSGAQNIQYF
DNA: TGTGCCAGCAGCGTATCCGGGGCGCAAAACATTCAGTACTTC

size: many
J: TRBJ2-3
V: TRBV12-5
D: -
CDR3: CASVPGLSATDTQYF
DNA: TGTGCTAGCGTCCCCGGACTTAGTGCCACAGATACGCAGTATTTT

size: -
J: TRBJ2-3
V: TRBV9
D: TRBD2
CDR3: CASSLGTSGGSDTQYF
DNA: TGTGCCAGCAGCCTAGGGACTAGCGGAGGCTCAGATACGCAGTATTTT

size: few
J: TRBJ2-1
V: TRBV15
D: -
CDR3: CATSSTAALEQFF
DNA: TGTGCCACCAGCAGTACAGCGGCCTTAGAGCAGTTCTTC

size: few
J: TRBJ2-1
V: TRBV12-3/TRBV12-4
D: TRBD2
CDR3: CASSSSGSSDEQFF
DNA: TGTGCCAGCAGCTCTAGCGGGAGCAGCGATGAGCAGTTCTTC

size: few
J: TRBJ1-4
V: TRBV24-1
D: TRBD1
CDR3: CATSGTGTGNEKLFF
DNA: TGTGCCACCAGTGGTACCGGGACAGGGAATGAAAAACTGTTTTTT

size: -
J: TRBJ2-3
V: TRBV9
D: -
CDR3: CASSPHHGSGTDTQYF
DNA: TGTGCCAGCAGCCCACATCACGGGAGTGGTACAGATACGCAGTATTTT

size: few
J: TRBJ2-1
V: TRBV10-3
D: TRBD1
CDR3: CAISEPRTGNNEQFF
DNA: TGTGCCATCAGTGAGCCCCGGACAGGGAACAATGAGCAGTTCTTC

size: few
J: TRBJ2-7
V: TRBV4-3
D: -
CDR3: CASSPELNYEQYF
DNA: TGCGCCAGCAGCCCTGAATTGAATTACGAGCAGTACTTC

size: many
J: TRBJ2-6
V: TRBV7-2
D: -
CDR3: CASSLADPGANVLTF
DNA: TGTGCCAGCAGCCTTGCAGATCCTGGGGCCAACGTCCTGACTTTC

size: -
J: TRBJ2-1
V: TRBV5-5
D: -
CDR3: CASSFRRSEQFF
DNA: TGTGCCAGCAGCTTTAGGAGATCTGAGCAGTTCTTC

size: -
J: TRBJ2-3
V: TRBV25-1
D: TRBD1
CDR3: CASSEPGTATDTQYF
DNA: TGTGCCAGCAGTGAACCCGGGACAGCCACAGATACGCAGTATTTT

size: few
J: TRBJ2-3
V: TRBV5-1
D: -
CDR3: CASSGATGGTDTQYF
DNA: TGCGCCAGCAGCGGAGCCACCGGAGGGACAGATACGCAGTATTTT

size: -
J: TRBJ2-1
V: TRBV7-6
D: -
CDR3: CASSFFSAREISNEQFF
DNA: TGTGCCAGCAGCTTCTTTAGCGCTCGGGAGATTAGCAATGAGCAGTTCTTC